These 10 T cell receptor beta chains were sequenced from one sample in a study of Graves' ophthalmopathy and Graves' hyperthyroidism. Amplification from RNA transcripts yielded the TCR beta CDR3 regions. The authors performed first-round RT-PCR with HTBI primers and then a second-round multiplex PCR. MiXCR, applied by TCRdb to the multiplex PCR reads, yields one record per CDR3 protein. The repertoire holds 900,000 to 1,200,000 distinct CDR3 sequences, about 38% seen once, with 11% in the top ten. Sequences were obtained from peripheral blood or thyroid tissue (not recorded which). All receptors derive from an adult man with Graves' hyperthyroidism.

The chain couples TRBV6-5 to TRBJ1-1; no definite D call. Trimming removed 4 bases at V and 7 bases at J, with 13 bases between. The CDR3 contains 13 residues. Germline loops: CDR1 MNHEY, CDR2 SVGAGI. Here the CDR3 reads CASSSHPGDEAFF. CDR3 nucleotides: TGTGCCAGCAGTTCTCATCCCGGGGATGAAGCTTTCTTT.

This rearrangement joins TRBV19 to TRBJ1-1; possibly TRBD1 for D (5 bases). V lost 6 bases to trimming and J lost 4 bases, with 18 bases between them. The CDR3 is 15 residues long. Germline V CDR1 and CDR2: LNHDA, SQIVND (reference sequence). CDR3 protein: CASRLRAGGFTEAFF. The CDR3 DNA is TGTGCCAGTAGACTCCGGGCGGGGGGGTTCACTGAAGCTTTCTTT.

In this sample, this clonotype turned up many times. The V call is TRBV20-1, the J call TRBJ2-7, with 7 bases identical to TRBD2. The CDR3 extends over 16 amino acids. With 6 bases clipped from V and 7 bases from J, the junction kept 21 bases outside the gene matches. Germline CDR1 and CDR2: DFQATT and SNEGSKA (reference sequence). The CDR3 DNA sequence: TGCAGTGCCGCGCCCCGGGTGGGGGGGAGGAGAGGAGAGCAGTACTTC. Its translation: CSAAPRVGGRRGEQYF.

This clonotype was picked up many times. The chain couples TRBV7-3 to TRBJ2-2; 7 bases are shared with TRBD2. CDR1 and CDR2 (germline): SGHTA, FQGTGA. With V trimmed by 1 base and J by 6 bases, 2 bases remained unmatched. This CDR3 spans 14 amino acids. The CDR3 protein is CASSLNAGAGELFF. The CDR3 DNA reads TGTGCCAGCAGCTTAAATGCGGGAGCCGGGGAGCTGTTTTTT.

The V and J genes are TRBV19 and TRBJ1-1; no definite D call. The length of the CDR3 is 13 residues. Germline lookup yields CDR1 LNHDA and CDR2 SQIVND (reference sequence). Trimming shortened V by 8 bases and J by 0 bases, and 10 bases separated the two germline ends. The CDR3 protein is CASGLTMNTEAFF. CDR3 nucleotide sequence: TGTGCCAGTGGATTGACAATGAACACTGAAGCTTTCTTT. Variable domain in full (rest from reference TRBV19 and TRBJ1-1): DGGITQSPKYLFRKEGQNVTLSCEQNLNHDAMYWYRQDPGQGLRLIYYSQIVNDFQKGDIAEGYSVSREKKESFPLTVTSAQKNPTAFYLCASGLTMNTEAFFGQGTRLTVV.

This clonotype was counted only a few times. The chain has TRBV11-2 and TRBJ2-2; 7 bases align to TRBD1. CDR3 length: 16 amino acids. J lost 5 bases, V lost 5 bases, and 11 bases had no gene match. Germline values: CDR1 SGHAT, CDR2 FQNNGV. The CDR3 reads CASSPGLTGFTGELFF. Here the CDR3 DNA reads TGTGCCAGCAGCCCTGGATTGACAGGGTTTACCGGGGAGCTGTTTTTT.

The V call is TRBV7-2, the J call TRBJ2-5; 15 positions agree with TRBD2. Germline CDR1 reads SGHTA; CDR2 reads FQGNSA. Germline trimming cut 2 bases from V and 4 bases from J; bases unmatched to any gene: 8. CDR3 length: 18 residues. The CDR3 DNA follows: TGTGCCAGCAGCTTATACCGCCTGGGACTAGCGGGGGGAGAGACCCAGTACTTC. It encodes CASSLYRLGLAGGETQYF.

This clonotype was found many times. This chain links TRBV19 with TRBJ1-1; TRBD1 is a possible D gene (5 bases). CDR1 is LNHDA and CDR2 is SQIVND in the germline V gene (reference sequence). Trimming stripped 6 bases from V and 0 bases from J, with 8 bases between. The CDR3 has 13 amino acids. CDR3 loop: CASRDTLNTEAFF. The CDR3 DNA follows: TGTGCCAGTAGGGACACCCTGAACACTGAAGCTTTCTTT.

This clonotype was seen ten or more times. V usage is TRBV24-1 and J usage is TRBJ2-5; 9 positions match TRBD1. Germline V lookup: CDR1 KGHDR, CDR2 SFDVKD. The CDR3 is made up of 17 amino acids. V lost 6 bases and J lost 4; bases outside the gene matches: 14. CDR3 sequence reads: CATSPTKGGQGPETQYF. In DNA, the CDR3 is TGTGCCACCAGTCCTACCAAAGGGGGACAGGGTCCAGAGACCCAGTACTTC.

The gene calls are TRBV4-3 and TRBJ2-7, with D possibly being TRBD1 or TRBD2 (5 bases each). In germline, CDR1 is LGHNA, CDR2 YSLEER. This CDR3 comprises 15 residues. Trimming removed 4 bases from V and 5 bases from J, with 18 bases in between. CDR3 nucleotide sequence: TGCGCCAGCAGCCGGGGACGCGCCTTCGTGGACGAGCAGTACTTC. Its translation: CASSRGRAFVDEQYF.